This TCR beta chain was sequenced in a study of blood T cells in healthy people across ages (dated by TCRdb to 2013 to 2016). About the investigation overall: Template switching captured roughly one uniquely barcoded TCR beta cDNA molecule per two T cells in model experiments. Using deep sequencing normalized with unique cDNA molecular identifiers, the study measured how TCR beta repertoire diversity changes with age. Using the same blood draw, the study looked at two additional independent replicas of 1 million unique cDNA reads for two donors, one aged 18 to 30 and the other aged 80 or older. The donors were split into four age groups: young (average roughly 15 years), middle-aged (around 40), aged (roughly 65) and long-lived (roughly 80). Donors of different ages were randomly distributed across sequencing lanes to avoid experimental bias. Results the study describes overall, beyond this receptor: Compared with the aged group, more naive CD4+ T cells, fewer expanded clones and increased TCR diversity were shown by the long-lived group, suggesting age selection. There was a strong correlation between observed TCR beta diversity and the percentage of naive T cells measured by flow cytometry. Because donor CMV infection status was unknown, age-related changes in expanded clonotypes were potentially confounded. As age increased, observed TCR beta diversity per million T cells dropped in a roughly linear way, and a significant reduction was already evident by age 40. Total diversity estimates from one million sequenced T cells were considered lower bounds and underestimates. Conclusive comparison of naive and antigen-experienced compartments was prevented by the profiling of bulk unsorted PBMCs.

Receptor libraries were prepared by 5' RACE. TCRdb names Illumina HiSeq 2500 as the instrument used. A second PCR of 7 to 11 cycles was performed with a sample-barcoded 5' primer and a J-beta primer mix. A unique molecular identifier was introduced onto each TCR beta cDNA molecule by a template-switch 5' adaptor carrying 12 random nucleotides. At least 2.5 million CDR3-containing paired-end reads were obtained from each sample. First-strand cDNA was synthesized from all RNA with the Mint cDNA synthesis kit, primed by a TRBC-specific oligonucleotide. After uracil-DNA glycosylase treatment, a first 18-cycle PCR used universal primers M1SS and BC2_uni_R on all cDNA. As for the authors' bioinformatics: For normalization, 1 million high-quality reads, each with a distinct molecular identifier, were randomly selected from each sample. Instead of being binned into consensus sequences, reads that shared molecular identifiers were thrown out. MiTCR, run with a Q25 quality threshold and the strictest error-elimination algorithm, handled CDR3 identification, clonotype clustering and error correction. A nonparametric unseen species model with Euler transformation was used to estimate lower-bound total TCR beta diversity. TCRdb applied fastp at Q25 and MiXCR to the public reads, then kept only in-frame beta chains. Identical CDR3 proteins give one entry, which carries the most common genes and DNA. Clone size and V and J calls follow TCRdb, not the original study. The sample includes just under 900,000 distinct CDR3 sequences, with roughly 26% observed a single time. 15% to 20% of the sample goes to the ten largest clones.

On this clonotype: There is no known antigen for this receptor. One base away there is no much larger clone; base qualities are not given.

V drops 6 bases and J drops 7 bases, leaving 21 bases in between. CDR1 and CDR2 were assigned from the germline V gene (reference sequence) as MNHEY and SMNVEV. The CDR3, cysteine through phenylalanine, is 15 amino acids long. The entry retains the CDR3 DNA only, 45 bases that are in frame from base 1. The roughly 38 donors, aged about 6 to 100 years, were systemically healthy Caucasian individuals from Russia. Each donor gave 8 to 10 milliliters of peripheral blood, drawn into EDTA-treated Vacutainer tubes. Ficoll-Paque density-gradient centrifugation was used to isolate PBMCs, with at least 7 million per sample. Trizol reagent was used to extract total RNA from the PBMCs, yielding at least 6 micrograms per sample. For every donor, an aliquot of PBMCs went through flow cytometry to measure the percentages of naive CD45RAhigh/CD27high T cells.

Sequenced material: blood. The sequence joins TRBV27 to TRBJ1-1, with TRBD1 tentatively as D gene (5 bases match). The receptor was derived from a woman aged 80 or over in good health. This receptor has the CDR3 CASRPQVTARVEAFF. The DNA is as follows: TGTGCCAGCAGGCCACAGGTGACAGCAAGAGTTGAAGCTTTCTTT.